The next 27 T cell receptor beta chains were all read from a single sample in a study of blood T cells in healthy people across ages. Combining a sample-barcoded 5' primer with a J-beta primer mix, a second PCR ran for about 6 to 11 cycles. TCRdb re-called the 5' RACE reads with MiXCR, one entry per CDR3 protein. The data contain roughly 1.4 million distinct CDR3 sequences, around 55% of them singletons. Input material: blood. The receptor source for this set is a man aged 18 to 35 in good health.

The genes are TRBV29-1 and TRBJ2-2; D is unresolved. The CDR3 extends over 11 amino acids. The V gene's germline CDR1 is SQVTM and CDR2 ANQGSEA. Trimming took 5 bases from V and 5 from J, leaving 6 bases between them. The CDR3 region has the DNA TGCAGCGTTCTAGGTACCGGGGAGCTGTTTTTT. It codes for CSVLGTGELFF.

The chain has TRBV20-1 and TRBJ2-1; TRBD2 matches 11 bases. Germline V gives CDR1 DFQATT, CDR2 SNEGSKA (reference sequence). The length of the CDR3 is 14 residues. V trimming: 6 bases; J trimming: 4 bases; junction bases outside the gene matches: 5. CDR3 sequence (DNA): TGCAGTGCGAGTAGCGGGAGGGCATACAATGAGCAGTTCTTC. Amino acid sequence: CSASSGRAYNEQFF.

This clonotype was observed a handful of times. CDR3 nucleotide sequence: TGTGCCAGCAGCCCAGGACTAGCGGGAGACCTCAATGAGCAGTTCTTC. This sequence encodes CASSPGLAGDLNEQFF. The chain carries TRBV11-2 and TRBJ2-1; 13 bases align to TRBD2. The length of the CDR3 is 16 residues. With V trimmed by 5 bases and J by 6 bases, 7 bases remained unmatched. From germline, CDR1 is SGHAT and CDR2 FQNNGV.

This chain links TRBV6-5 with TRBJ2-5; D perhaps matches TRBD2 (6 bases). The germline V gene has CDR1 MNHEY and CDR2 SVGAGI. There are 12 residues in the CDR3. V was pared by 11 bases and J by 5 bases, with 15 bases between. This chain's CDR3 is CAAGRLRETQYF. DNA for the CDR3: TGTGCCGCGGGACGGCTCCGCGAGACCCAGTACTTC.

The CDR3 sequence: CASRPARDNSPLHF. In nucleotides, the CDR3 is TGTGCCAGCCGTCCGGCCAGGGATAATTCACCCCTCCACTTT. The gene calls are TRBV2 and TRBJ1-6, with D tentatively TRBD1 (5 bases). Trimming cost V 8 bases and J 5 bases, with 13 bases left between them. The germline V gene encodes CDR1 SNHLY and CDR2 FYNNEI. The CDR3 covers 14 residues.

The sample holds a few counts of this clonotype. This chain connects TRBV25-1 to TRBJ1-2; 9 bases fit TRBD1. There are 15 residues in the CDR3. The germline gives CDR1 MGHDK, CDR2 SYGVNS. With V trimmed by 2 bases and J by 8 bases, 9 bases remained unmatched. The CDR3 nucleotides read TGTGCCAGCAGTGAACTCTACAGGGGGCGCGGGGGCTACACCTTC. It encodes CASSELYRGRGGYTF.

The chain combines TRBV24-1 with TRBJ2-5, with 7 nucleotides matching TRBD2. With the DNA end fitting TRBJ2-7 better, the J assignment may be wrong. This CDR3 comprises 13 residues. The germline CDR1 and CDR2 sequences are KGHDR and SFDVKD. This CDR3 reads CATSDPTSSEQYF. The CDR3 coding sequence is TGTGCCACCAGTGATCCGACTAGCTCCGAGCAGTACTTC.

The J gene is TRBJ2-1, the V gene TRBV2; D is possibly TRBD2 (5 bases). Germline V lookup: CDR1 SNHLY, CDR2 FYNNEI. V gave up 7 bases and J gave up 1 base, with 8 bases separating them. There are 13 residues in the CDR3. CDR3 coding DNA: TGTGCCAGCATCCCGGGGTCCTACAATGAGCAGTTCTTC. This sequence encodes CASIPGSYNEQFF. Using reference TRBV2 and TRBJ2-1 for the parts outside the CDR3, the full variable domain is EPEVTQTPSHQVTQMGQEVILRCVPISNHLYFYWYRQILGQKVEFLVSFYNNEISEKSEIFDDQFSVERPDGSNFTLKIRSTKLEDSAMYFCASIPGSYNEQFFGPGTRLTVL.

This chain links TRBV4-2 with TRBJ2-3; 9 positions agree with TRBD2. The germline CDR1 and CDR2 sequences are LGHNA and YNFKEQ. After removal of 4 bases from V and 2 bases from J, the junction contained 13 bases not matched to a gene. CDR3 length: 18 residues. Here the CDR3 DNA reads TGTGCCAGCAGCCCCAGTGGCTCTAGCGGGGACCTCACAGATACGCAGTATTTT. Translating it yields CASSPSGSSGDLTDTQYF.

This chain uses TRBV27 with TRBJ2-1, with 7 bases identical to TRBD2. The J call may be wrong; the DNA end is better matched by TRBJ2-7. Per the germline V gene, CDR1 is MNHEY and CDR2 is SMNVEV (reference sequence). The CDR3 is made up of 13 amino acids. DNA for the CDR3: TGTGCCATCAAGCGGGGAAATTACAATGAGCAGTACTTC. Translated, it gives CAIKRGNYNEQYF.

The chain combines TRBV7-2 with TRBJ2-2; the match to TRBD1 covers 8 bases. The CDR3 spans 16 residues. Germline loops: CDR1 SGHTA, CDR2 FQGNSA. Germline trimming cut 2 bases from V and 5 bases from J; bases unmatched to any gene: 7. CDR3 protein: CASSLRQGAFTGELFF. The CDR3 DNA reads as TGTGCCAGCAGCTTAAGGCAGGGGGCGTTTACCGGGGAGCTGTTTTTT.

This clonotype occurred a few times. The J gene is TRBJ2-1, the V gene TRBV10-3; D call uncertain. Germline CDR1 ENHRY, CDR2 SYGVKD. V was pared by 4 bases and J by 10 bases, with 11 bases between. The CDR3 extends over 12 amino acids. CDR3 DNA: TGTGCCATCAGTGGAATTGTGGGAGAGCAGTTCTTC. This gives the protein CAISGIVGEQFF.

The gene calls are TRBV6-6 and TRBJ2-3, with 12 bases fitting TRBD2. Germline values: CDR1 MNHNY, CDR2 SVGAGI (reference sequence). V trimming: 4 bases; J trimming: 5 bases; junction bases outside the gene matches: 4. The CDR3 is 15 residues long. CDR3 sequence reads: CASSSLLAGGDTQYF. In DNA form, the CDR3 reads TGTGCCAGCAGTTCCCTACTAGCGGGGGGAGATACGCAGTATTTT.

The chain joins TRBV7-2 to TRBJ1-5; D is ambiguous. This CDR3 contains 14 residues. Trimming stripped 2 bases from V and 7 bases from J, with 12 bases between. Germline CDR1 and CDR2: SGHTA and FQGNSA. CDR3 bases: TGTGCCAGCAGCTTAATGGGTCCAAGGCAGCCCCAGCATTTT. It encodes CASSLMGPRQPQHF.

This chain links TRBV5-6 with TRBJ2-3; 7 bases fit TRBD2. Germline V gives CDR1 SGHDT, CDR2 YYEEEE. The CDR3 covers 16 residues. The trim removed 5 bases at V and 5 bases at J, leaving 14 bases unmatched. This CDR3 reads CASRLTAGARGDTQYF. CDR3 bases: TGTGCCAGCAGATTGACTGCGGGAGCAAGAGGAGATACGCAGTATTTT. Full variable domain (remainder filled in from reference TRBV5-6 and TRBJ2-3): DAGVTQSPTHLIKTRGQQVTLRCSPKSGHDTVSWYQQALGQGPQFIFQYYEEEERQRGNFPDRFSGHQFPNYSSELNVNALLLGDSALYLCASRLTAGARGDTQYFGPGTRLTVL.

This sequence joins TRBV4-3 and TRBJ1-4, with 9 positions matching TRBD1. The CDR3 has 15 amino acids. Germline V gives CDR1 LGHNA, CDR2 YSLEER. Unmatched junction bases numbered 4, after V lost 4 bases and J lost 4 bases. The CDR3 loop reads CASSRGTGLNEKLFF. The CDR3 DNA reads TGCGCCAGCAGCCGCGGGACAGGGCTTAATGAAAAACTGTTTTTT.

The rearrangement uses TRBV29-1 and TRBJ2-5; 8 bases agree with TRBD2. Losses at the gene ends were 2 bases for V and 2 bases for J; bases not matched to a gene: 7. The CDR3 has 15 residues. Germline CDR1 reads SQVTM; CDR2 reads ANQGSEA. The CDR3 loop reads CSVELAGYQQETQYF. The CDR3 DNA reads as TGCAGCGTTGAATTAGCGGGGTATCAACAAGAGACCCAGTACTTC.

The V and J genes are TRBV10-3 and TRBJ2-7, with 12 bases matching TRBD1. Trimming at V came to 3 bases and at J to 3 bases, leaving 3 bases not matched to a gene. CDR1 is ENHRY, CDR2 SYGVKD, per germline. The CDR3 totals 15 residues. CDR3 DNA: TGTGCCATCAGTGATGGGACAGGGGGCATCTACGAGCAGTACTTC. As protein: CAISDGTGGIYEQYF.

This clonotype has at least ten counts. V usage is TRBV7-2 and J usage is TRBJ2-7; no clear D gene. The CDR3 is made up of 14 amino acids. Trimming pared 3 bases from V and 3 bases from J, leaving 12 bases between. Germline V gives CDR1 SGHTA, CDR2 FQGNSA. This CDR3 reads CASSLGYGDYEQYF. Written as DNA, the CDR3 is TGTGCCAGCAGCTTGGGGTATGGGGACTACGAGCAGTACTTC.

The chain is built from TRBV28 and TRBJ1-2; D is unresolved. V lost 5 bases and J lost 8, with 21 bases in between. The CDR3 runs 15 residues. Germline-derived CDR1 and CDR2 are MDHEN and SYDVKM. CDR3 sequence reads: CASSAGDPKVRGYTF. The CDR3 DNA reads as TGTGCCAGCAGTGCAGGAGACCCCAAAGTAAGAGGCTACACCTTC.

The chain is built from TRBV3-1 and TRBJ2-5; 11 bases match TRBD2. Germline CDR1 is LGHDT and CDR2 is YNNKEL (reference sequence). CDR3 length: 16 amino acids. Trimming removed 1 base from V and 4 bases from J; junction bases left unmatched: 5. CDR3 protein: CASSQGTSGRPETQYF. CDR3 bases: TGTGCCAGCAGCCAAGGCACTAGCGGGAGACCAGAGACCCAGTACTTC.

The chain uses TRBV5-4 and TRBJ2-7; 8 bases align to TRBD2. The assigned J gene may be wrong: the sequence end matches TRBJ2-5 better. Germline assignment: CDR1 SGHNT and CDR2 YYREEE (reference sequence). This CDR3 region has 16 residues. The CDR3 DNA sequence: TGTGCCAGCAGCCGAACCGGGACTAGTGGGGTAGAGACCCAGTACTTC. It is translated as CASSRTGTSGVETQYF.

The chain has TRBV20-1 and TRBJ2-1; TRBD1 matches 7 bases. CDR1 is DFQATT and CDR2 is SNEGSKA in the germline V gene (reference sequence). This CDR3 is built from 15 residues. Trimming at V came to 4 bases and at J to 10 bases, leaving 16 bases not matched to a gene. The CDR3 DNA is TGCAGTGCTACGATTAGGGGGCCAGAAGGAAGAGAGCAGTTCTTC. It translates to CSATIRGPEGREQFF.

The V gene is TRBV14, the J gene TRBJ1-6, with 12 nucleotides matching TRBD1. Unmatched junction bases numbered 12, after V lost 4 bases and J lost 8 bases. The CDR3 totals 18 residues. Germline V lookup: CDR1 SGHDN, CDR2 FVKESK. The CDR3 DNA sequence: TGTGCCAGCAGCCTCATGGGGGGACAGGGGGCATCCTATTCACCCCTCCACTTT. Its protein is CASSLMGGQGASYSPLHF.

The CDR3 nucleotides are TGTGCCAGCACCCAGCGTAGCTTCAATGAGCAGTTCTTC. Protein: CASTQRSFNEQFF. The genes are TRBV6-2 or TRBV6-3 and TRBJ2-1; D gene uncertain. CDR3 length: 13 residues. The germline CDR1 and CDR2 sequences are MNHEY and SVGEGT. The V and J ends lost 7 bases and 6 bases respectively, with 13 bases between them.

This rearrangement joins TRBV6-9 to TRBJ2-4; possible D gene TRBD1, 5 bases. The tail of the sequence fits TRBJ2-7 better, so the J call may be wrong. Germline CDR1 MNHGY, CDR2 SVAAGI. The CDR3 is 16 residues long. CDR3 in DNA: TGTGCCAGCAGTTATTCCCCTTTAGGGGCGAGAAACGAGCAGTACTTC. Its translation is CASSYSPLGARNEQYF.

The chain joins TRBV7-2 to TRBJ2-5; tentatively, D is TRBD2 (6 bases). The germline V gene encodes CDR1 SGHTA and CDR2 FQGNSA. Between the trimmed V and J ends, which lost 3 bases and 4 bases, there was a span of 12 bases. The CDR3 contains 14 residues. CDR3 residues: CASSLFGSAETQYF. The CDR3 nucleotides are TGTGCCAGCAGCTTGTTCGGGAGCGCAGAGACCCAGTACTTC.